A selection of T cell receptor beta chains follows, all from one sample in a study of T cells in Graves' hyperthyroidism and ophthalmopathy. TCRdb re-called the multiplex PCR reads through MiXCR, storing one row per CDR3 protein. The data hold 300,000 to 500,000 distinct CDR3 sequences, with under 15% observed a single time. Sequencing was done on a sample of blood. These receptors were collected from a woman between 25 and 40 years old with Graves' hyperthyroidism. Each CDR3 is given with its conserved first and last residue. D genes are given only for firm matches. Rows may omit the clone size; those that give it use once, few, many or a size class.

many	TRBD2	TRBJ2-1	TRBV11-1	CASSPHGLAGHNEQFF	TGTGCCAGCAGCCCCCACGGACTAGCGGGCCACAATGAGCAGTTCTTC
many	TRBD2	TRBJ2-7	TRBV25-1	CASKSGLAGDEQYF	TGTGCCAGCAAATCGGGACTAGCGGGAGACGAGCAGTACTTC
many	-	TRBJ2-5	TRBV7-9	CASGLPRSGDQETQYF	TGTGCCAGCGGCCTACCCCGGTCGGGCGACCAAGAGACCCAGTACTTC
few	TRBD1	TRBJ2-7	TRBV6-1	CASSPAGGFHEQYF	TGTGCCAGCAGTCCCGCAGGGGGCTTCCACGAGCAGTACTTC
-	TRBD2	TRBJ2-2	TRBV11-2	CASSRGLASTGKLFF	TGTGCCAGCAGCCGAGGACTAGCGTCTACCGGGAAGCTGTTTTTT
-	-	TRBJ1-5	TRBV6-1	CASSEAMASINQPQHF	TGTGCCAGCAGTGAAGCTATGGCGAGTATCAATCAGCCCCAGCATTTT
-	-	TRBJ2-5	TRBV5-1	CASEGGPYRETQYF	TGTGCCAGCGAGGGGGGACCTTATCGAGAGACCCAGTACTTC
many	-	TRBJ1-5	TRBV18	CASSPGNNQPQHF	TGTGCCAGCTCACCGGGAAATAATCAGCCCCAGCATTTT
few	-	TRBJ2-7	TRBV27	CASSIGTYAYEQYF	TGTGCCAGCAGCATCGGGACTTACGCCTACGAGCAGTACTTC
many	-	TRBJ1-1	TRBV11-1	CASSLFPPEAFF	TGTGCCAGCAGCTTATTCCCCCCTGAAGCTTTCTTT
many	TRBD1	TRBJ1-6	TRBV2	CASSRQGAHSPLHF	TGTGCCAGCAGTCGTCAGGGGGCACATTCACCCCTCCACTTT
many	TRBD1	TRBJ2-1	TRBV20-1	CSARKQGSYNEQFF	TGCAGTGCTAGGAAACAGGGGTCCTACAATGAGCAGTTCTTC
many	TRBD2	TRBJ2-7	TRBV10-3	CAISDLREGEHEQYF	TGTGCCATCAGTGACCTGCGGGAGGGGGAGCACGAGCAGTACTTC
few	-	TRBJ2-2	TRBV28	CASRTGTTGELFF	TGTGCCAGCAGAACGGGGACCACCGGGGAGCTGTTTTTT
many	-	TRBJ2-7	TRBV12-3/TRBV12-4	CASSLRTANYEQYF	TGTGCCAGCAGTTTACGGACAGCAAACTACGAGCAGTACTTC
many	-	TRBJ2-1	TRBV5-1	CASSLAGESYNEQFF	TGCGCCAGCAGCTTGGCCGGTGAAAGTTACAATGAGCAGTTCTTC
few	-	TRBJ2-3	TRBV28	CASSLLAEGWTDTQYF	TGTGCCAGCAGTTTATTAGCCGAGGGGTGGACAGATACGCAGTATTTT
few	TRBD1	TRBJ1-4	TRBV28	CASSFLGAGGEKLFF	TGTGCCAGCAGTTTTCTGGGGGCAGGGGGTGAAAAACTGTTTTTT
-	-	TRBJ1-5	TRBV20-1	CSATMSIVQPQHF	TGCAGTGCTACAATGAGTATTGTTCAGCCCCAGCATTTT
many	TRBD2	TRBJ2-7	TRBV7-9	CASSKGTSGSGTYEQYF	TGTGCCAGCAGTAAAGGGACTAGCGGGAGCGGAACCTACGAGCAGTACTTC
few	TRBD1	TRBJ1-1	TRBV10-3	CAISGTGNTEAFF	TGTGCCATCAGTGGGACAGGGAACACTGAAGCTTTCTTT
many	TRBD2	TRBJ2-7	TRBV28	CASSFPRTSGTKGDEQYF	TGTGCCAGCAGTTTCCCCAGGACTAGCGGGACCAAAGGCGACGAGCAGTACTTC
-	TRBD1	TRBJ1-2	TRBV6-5	CASSYTLAGGAQGYTF	TGTGCCAGCAGTTACACCCTGGCAGGGGGAGCTCAAGGCTACACCTTC
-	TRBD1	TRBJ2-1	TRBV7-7	CASSLDRVVYNEQFF	TGTGCCAGCAGCCTTGACAGGGTGGTCTACAATGAGCAGTTCTTC
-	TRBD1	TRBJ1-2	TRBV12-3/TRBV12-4	CASSYTGGRGYTF	TGTGCCAGCAGTTACACAGGGGGACGAGGCTACACCTTC
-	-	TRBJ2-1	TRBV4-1	CASSQVGPYNEQFF	TGCGCCAGCAGCCAGGTCGGGCCCTACAATGAGCAGTTCTTC
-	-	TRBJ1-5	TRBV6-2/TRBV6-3	CASRDNQPQHF	TGTGCCAGCAGGGACAATCAGCCCCAGCATTTT
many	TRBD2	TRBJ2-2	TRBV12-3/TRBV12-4	CASSTGLGTGELFF	TGTGCCAGCAGCACGGGACTAGGGACCGGGGAGCTGTTTTTT
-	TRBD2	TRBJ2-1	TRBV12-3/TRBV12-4	CASSLDRGSGSVSEQFF	TGTGCCAGCAGTTTAGATAGGGGTAGCGGGAGTGTTAGCGAGCAGTTCTTC
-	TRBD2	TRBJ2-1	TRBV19	CASSKPTSGRFYNEQFF	TGTGCCAGTAGTAAGCCGACTAGCGGGAGGTTCTACAATGAGCAGTTCTTC
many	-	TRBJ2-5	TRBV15	CATSSTRQRQETQYF	TGTGCCACCAGCAGTACGAGACAGAGACAAGAGACCCAGTACTTC
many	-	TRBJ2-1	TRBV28	CASSGVQPPSAEQFF	TGTGCCAGCAGTGGCGTGCAGCCCCCCTCGGCTGAGCAGTTCTTC
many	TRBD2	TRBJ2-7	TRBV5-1	CASGEGSTYEQYF	TGCGCCAGCGGGGAGGGGTCAACCTACGAGCAGTACTTC
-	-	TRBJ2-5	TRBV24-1	CATSDLGLRGETQYF	TGTGCCACCAGTGATTTGGGGCTACGAGGAGAGACCCAGTACTTC
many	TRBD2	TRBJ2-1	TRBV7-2	CASSLRLAGGSNEQFF	TGTGCCAGCAGCCTCCGACTAGCGGGAGGTTCCAATGAGCAGTTCTTC
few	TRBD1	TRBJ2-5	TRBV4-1	CASSPRDSELETQYF	TGCGCCAGCAGCCCCCGGGACAGCGAGCTTGAGACCCAGTACTTC
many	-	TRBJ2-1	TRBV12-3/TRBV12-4	CASSLRAGIYNEQFF	TGTGCCAGCAGTTTGAGGGCAGGGATCTACAATGAGCAGTTCTTC
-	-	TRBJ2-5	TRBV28	CASSLGAVGGVEETQYF	TGTGCCAGCAGTTTAGGCGCCGTGGGGGGAGTGGAGGAGACCCAGTACTTC
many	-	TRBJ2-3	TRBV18	CASSRREDTQYF	TGTGCCAGCTCACGAAGGGAGGATACGCAGTATTTT
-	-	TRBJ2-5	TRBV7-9	CVSTAGLAETQYF	TGTGTCAGCACCGCTGGGCTAGCGGAGACCCAGTACTTC
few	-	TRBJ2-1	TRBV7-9	CASSLLEFSRFF	TGTGCCAGCAGCTTACTAGAATTCTCTCGGTTCTTC
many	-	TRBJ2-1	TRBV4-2	CASSQDLAPNNEQFF	TGTGCCAGCAGCCAAGATTTGGCGCCTAACAATGAGCAGTTCTTC
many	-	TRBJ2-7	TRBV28	CASSSDNMSYEQYF	TGTGCCAGCAGTTCCGATAACATGTCCTACGAGCAGTACTTC
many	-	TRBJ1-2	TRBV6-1	CASSVGPGVGYTF	TGTGCCAGCAGTGTAGGACCAGGGGTTGGCTACACCTTC
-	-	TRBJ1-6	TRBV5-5	CASSLDRVGNSPLHF	TGTGCCAGCAGCTTGGACAGGGTCGGTAATTCACCCCTCCACTTT
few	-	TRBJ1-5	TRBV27	CASSLLGNNQPQHF	TGTGCCAGCAGTTTATTGGGGAACAATCAGCCCCAGCATTTT
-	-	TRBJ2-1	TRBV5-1	CASSPGLGEQFF	TGCGCCAGCAGCCCAGGGCTTGGTGAGCAGTTCTTC
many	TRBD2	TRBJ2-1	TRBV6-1	CASSDGGGLNEQFF	TGTGCCAGCAGCGACGGGGGGGGGCTCAATGAGCAGTTCTTC
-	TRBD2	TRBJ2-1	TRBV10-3	CAISEGTRLSYNEQFF	TGTGCCATCAGTGAAGGGACTAGGCTTTCCTACAATGAGCAGTTCTTC
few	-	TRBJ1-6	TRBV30	CARAEQENSPLHF	TGTGCTCGGGCCGAACAGGAGAATTCACCCCTCCACTTT
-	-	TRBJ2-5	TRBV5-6	CASSLIRGVLETQYF	TGTGCCAGCAGCTTAATCAGGGGGGTGTTGGAGACCCAGTACTTC
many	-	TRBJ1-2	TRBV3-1	CASSQDPTSDPGGYTF	TGTGCCAGCAGCCAAGATCCCACTTCGGATCCGGGGGGCTACACCTTC
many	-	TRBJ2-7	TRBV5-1	CASSHARGPTSYEQYF	TGCGCCAGCAGCCATGCACGGGGGCCCACTTCCTACGAGCAGTACTTC
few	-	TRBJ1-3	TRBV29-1	CSVESFGNTIYF	TGCAGCGTTGAGTCATTCGGAAACACCATATATTTT
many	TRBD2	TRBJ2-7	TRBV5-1	CASSLSGTSGNEQYF	TGCGCCAGCAGCCTCTCCGGGACTAGCGGGAACGAGCAGTACTTC
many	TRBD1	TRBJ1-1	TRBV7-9	CASSLAQGGRPNTEAFF	TGTGCCAGCAGCTTAGCACAGGGGGGGAGACCAAACACTGAAGCTTTCTTT
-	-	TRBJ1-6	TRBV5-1	CASSGGSNNSPLHF	TGCGCCAGCAGCGGCGGATCTAATAATTCACCCCTCCACTTT
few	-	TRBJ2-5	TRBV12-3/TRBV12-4	CASSLVVTGGQETQYF	TGTGCCAGCAGTTTAGTCGTTACAGGAGGCCAAGAGACCCAGTACTTC
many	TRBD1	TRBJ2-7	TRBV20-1	CSARDQGQGYEQYF	TGCAGTGCTAGAGATCAGGGACAGGGCTACGAGCAGTACTTC